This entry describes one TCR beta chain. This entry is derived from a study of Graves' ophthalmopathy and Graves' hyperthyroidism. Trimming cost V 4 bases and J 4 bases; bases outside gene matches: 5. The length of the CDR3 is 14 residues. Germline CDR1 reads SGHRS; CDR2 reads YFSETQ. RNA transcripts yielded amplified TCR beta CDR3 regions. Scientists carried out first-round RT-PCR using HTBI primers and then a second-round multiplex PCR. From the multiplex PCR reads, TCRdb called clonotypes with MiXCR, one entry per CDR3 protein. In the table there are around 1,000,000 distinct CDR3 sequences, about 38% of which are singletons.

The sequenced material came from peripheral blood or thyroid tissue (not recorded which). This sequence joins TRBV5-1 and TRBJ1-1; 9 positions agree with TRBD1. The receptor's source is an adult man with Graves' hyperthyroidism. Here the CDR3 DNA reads TGCGCCAGCAGCGGAGAGACAGGGGGCACTGAAGCTTTCTTT. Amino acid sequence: CASSGETGGTEAFF. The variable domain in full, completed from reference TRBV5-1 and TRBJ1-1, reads KAGVTQTPRYLIKTRGQQVTLSCSPISGHRSVSWYQQTPGQGLQFLFEYFSETQRNKGNFPGRFSGRQFSNSRSEMNVSTLELGDSALYLCASSGETGGTEAFFGQGTRLTVV.